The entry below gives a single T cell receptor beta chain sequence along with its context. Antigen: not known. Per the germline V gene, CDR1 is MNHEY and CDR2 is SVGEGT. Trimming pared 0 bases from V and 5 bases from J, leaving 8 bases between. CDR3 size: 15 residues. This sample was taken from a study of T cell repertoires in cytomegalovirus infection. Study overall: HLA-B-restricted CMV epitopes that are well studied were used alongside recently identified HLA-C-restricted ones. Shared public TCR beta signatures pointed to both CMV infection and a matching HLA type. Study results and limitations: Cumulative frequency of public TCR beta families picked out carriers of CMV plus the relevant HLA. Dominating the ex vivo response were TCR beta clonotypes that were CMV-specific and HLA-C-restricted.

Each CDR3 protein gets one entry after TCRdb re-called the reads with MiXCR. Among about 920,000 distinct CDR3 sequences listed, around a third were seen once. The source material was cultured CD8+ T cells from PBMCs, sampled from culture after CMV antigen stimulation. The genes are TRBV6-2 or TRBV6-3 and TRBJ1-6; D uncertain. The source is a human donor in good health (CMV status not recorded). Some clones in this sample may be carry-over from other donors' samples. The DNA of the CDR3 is TGTGCCAGCAGTTACTCGCTGGTAGATAATTCACCCCTCCACTTT. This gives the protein CASSYSLVDNSPLHF.